This is a list of T cell receptor beta chains from one sample in a study of T cells after yellow fever vaccination. Each CDR3 protein is one row after TCRdb ran MiXCR on the 5' RACE reads. The sample lists a few hundred thousand distinct CDR3 sequences, 7.5% to 9% occurring once. The source material was CD4+ T cells sorted from PBMCs, sampled 5 days after the yellow fever booster vaccination. The receptors were gathered from a man aged 18 to 35 who received the YFV17D yellow fever vaccine. CDR3s include the opening cysteine and the closing phenylalanine or tryptophan. D genes are given only for firm matches. Rows give clone size only sometimes, using once, few, many, or a class for an expanded clone.

>TRBV7-8|few|TRBJ2-2|-
CASSLVGQGGTGELFF
TGTGCCAGCAGCTTAGTAGGGCAGGGGGGCACCGGGGAGCTGTTTTTT
>TRBV6-2/TRBV6-3|-|TRBJ1-5|-
CASTPDGNQPQHF
TGTGCCAGCACCCCGGACGGGAATCAGCCCCAGCATTTT
>TRBV6-4|few|TRBJ2-1|-
CASEPPVVSYNEQFF
TGTGCCAGCGAGCCCCCGGTGGTCTCTTACAATGAGCAGTTCTTC
>TRBV11-2|-|TRBJ1-6|-
CASSLVPGMKSPLHF
TGTGCCAGCAGCTTAGTTCCAGGGATGAAATCACCCCTCCACTTT
>TRBV29-1|-|TRBJ2-2|-
CSVGGQSTNTGELFF
TGCAGCGTTGGTGGACAGTCGACGAACACCGGGGAGCTGTTTTTT
>TRBV5-1|few|TRBJ1-2|-
CASSLDSLLRGYTF
TGCGCCAGCAGCCTTGACTCGTTGTTGAGGGGCTACACCTTC
>TRBV7-9|few|TRBJ1-6|-
CASSLGVVDGSPLHF
TGTGCCAGCAGCTTAGGCGTAGTTGACGGTTCACCCCTCCACTTT
>TRBV12-3/TRBV12-4|many|TRBJ1-2|-
CASSFGETPSTF
TGTGCCAGCAGTTTCGGGGAGACCCCGTCCACCTTC
>TRBV4-1|few|TRBJ2-3|TRBD1
CASSRLIAVRTGSTDTQYF
TGCGCCAGCAGCCGACTGATTGCAGTAAGGACAGGAAGCACAGATACGCAGTATTTT
>TRBV6-6|-|TRBJ1-5|-
CASSSDRASGQPQHF
TGTGCCAGCAGTTCGGACAGAGCCTCAGGTCAGCCCCAGCATTTT
>TRBV6-5|-|TRBJ1-2|-
CASSYDTGYGYTF
TGTGCCAGCAGTTACGACACGGGCTATGGCTACACCTTC
>TRBV6-5|few|TRBJ2-2|TRBD2
CASSPASGGAGGELFF
TGTGCCAGCAGCCCCGCCAGCGGGGGGGCCGGCGGGGAGCTGTTTTTT
>TRBV6-2/TRBV6-3|few|TRBJ2-1|-
CASSYGGHSYNEQFF
TGTGCCAGCAGTTACGGGGGCCACTCCTACAATGAGCAGTTCTTC
>TRBV9|few|TRBJ2-3|-
CASSTELGADTQYF
TGTGCCAGCAGCACCGAGCTCGGCGCAGATACGCAGTATTTT
>TRBV6-6|-|TRBJ1-1|TRBD1
CASRTGARNTEAFF
TGTGCCAGCAGGACAGGGGCTCGGAACACTGAAGCTTTCTTT
>TRBV7-2|-|TRBJ2-7|-
CASSPDAIRAYEQYF
TGTGCCAGCAGCCCGGACGCCATACGCGCTTACGAGCAGTACTTC
>TRBV30|-|TRBJ2-1|TRBD2
CAWSVRLAGNEQLF
TGTGCCTGGAGCGTACGACTAGCAGGCAATGAGCAGCTCTTC
>TRBV4-2|few|TRBJ1-2|-
CASSQDLEGAGATF
TGTGCCAGCAGCCAAGATCTGGAAGGCGCGGGGGCGACCTTC
>TRBV4-2|few|TRBJ1-1|-
CASSRDNGNTEAFF
TGTGCCAGCAGCCGGGACAACGGGAACACTGAAGCTTTCTTT
>TRBV7-2|-|TRBJ2-5|TRBD2
CASSLRPSGGETQYF
TGTGCCAGCAGCTTACGGCCTAGCGGGGGAGAGACCCAGTACTTC
>TRBV25-1|many|TRBJ2-6|-
CASSDNSGANVLTF
TGTGCCAGCAGTGACAACTCTGGGGCCAACGTCCTGACTTTC
>TRBV2|many|TRBJ1-6|-
CASTLGEFYSPLHF
TGTGCCAGCACCTTAGGGGAGTTTTATTCACCCCTCCACTTT
>TRBV11-2|-|TRBJ1-2|-
CASSFSGSSAYTF
TGTGCCAGCAGCTTTTCCGGGAGCTCAGCCTACACCTTC
>TRBV28|-|TRBJ2-1|-
CASSPGSNNEQFF
TGTGCCAGCAGCCCCGGCAGCAACAATGAGCAGTTCTTC
>TRBV18|-|TRBJ2-4|-
CASSPDLWDIQYF
TGTGCCAGCTCGCCCGACCTGTGGGACATTCAGTACTTC
>TRBV5-5|few|TRBJ2-3|-
CASSLEYFADTQYF
TGTGCCAGCAGCTTGGAATATTTCGCAGATACGCAGTATTTT
>TRBV7-9|-|TRBJ1-1|-
CASSLDTQTEAFF
TGTGCCAGCAGCTTGGATACACAAACTGAAGCTTTCTTT
>TRBV27|few|TRBJ2-5|-
CASSALGQQETQYF
TGTGCCAGCAGTGCCCTCGGACAGCAAGAGACCCAGTACTTC
>TRBV4-2|few|TRBJ2-6|-
CASSQDKASGANVLTF
TGTGCCAGCAGCCAAGACAAGGCATCTGGGGCCAACGTCCTGACTTTC
>TRBV20-1|-|TRBJ2-1|TRBD2
CSAPSGLAAYNEQFF
TGCAGTGCTCCTTCAGGACTAGCGGCCTACAATGAGCAGTTCTTC
>TRBV19|-|TRBJ1-1|-
CASSGAQGQGDTEAFF
TGTGCCAGTAGTGGAGCTCAGGGTCAAGGGGACACTGAAGCTTTCTTT
>TRBV5-1|few|TRBJ2-1|-
CASSADPSSYNEQFF
TGCGCCAGCAGCGCGGACCCTAGCTCCTACAATGAGCAGTTCTTC
>TRBV2|few|TRBJ2-3|-
CASSSQGSGNTDTQYF
TGTGCCAGCAGTTCCCAGGGGAGTGGAAACACAGATACGCAGTATTTT
>TRBV5-6|many|TRBJ1-1|TRBD1
CASTRDRNTEAFF
TGTGCCAGCACCCGGGACAGGAACACTGAAGCTTTCTTT
>TRBV7-7|-|TRBJ2-3|TRBD2
CASSRGLAGGGDTQYF
TGTGCTAGCAGCCGGGGACTAGCGGGGGGCGGAGATACGCAGTATTTT
>TRBV7-2|-|TRBJ2-5|-
CASSSGLTPGETQYF
TGTGCCAGCAGCTCTGGTCTCACTCCGGGGGAGACCCAGTACTTC
>TRBV9|-|TRBJ1-5|-
CASSVGHNQPQHF
TGTGCCAGCAGCGTAGGTCACAATCAGCCCCAGCATTTT
>TRBV6-5|-|TRBJ1-1|-
CASSYRLDTEAFF
TGTGCCAGCAGTTACAGGTTGGACACTGAAGCTTTCTTT
>TRBV28|-|TRBJ2-5|TRBD2
CASSFVQGGVETQYF
TGTGCCAGCAGTTTCGTTCAGGGAGGGGTCGAGACCCAGTACTTC
>TRBV12-3/TRBV12-4|many|TRBJ1-6|-
CASTISTPANSPLHF
TGTGCCAGCACCATATCTACCCCCGCGAATTCACCCCTCCACTTT
>TRBV30|-|TRBJ2-1|-
CAWSVRELYNEQFF
TGTGCCTGGAGTGTAAGGGAACTATACAATGAGCAGTTCTTC
>TRBV5-5|-|TRBJ2-1|TRBD1
CASSLTPGDRNEQFF
TGTGCCAGCAGCTTGACTCCCGGGGACAGGAATGAGCAGTTCTTC
>TRBV7-6|-|TRBJ1-4|-
CASSQPPDGEKLFF
TGTGCCAGCAGCCAACCCCCGGACGGGGAAAAACTGTTTTTT
>TRBV6-5|few|TRBJ2-5|-
CASSPGLLQETQYF
TGTGCCAGCAGTCCGGGCCTGTTACAAGAGACCCAGTACTTC
>TRBV12-3/TRBV12-4|-|TRBJ1-3|-
CASSPQVVGNTIYF
TGTGCCAGCAGCCCTCAGGTAGTTGGAAACACCATATATTTT
>TRBV18|few|TRBJ2-3|TRBD1
CASSPGQGGSDTQYF
TGTGCCAGCTCACCGGGACAGGGGGGATCAGATACGCAGTATTTT